Sequencing of this T cell receptor beta chain was carried out in a study of blood T cell repertoires in COVID-19. In the study overall: Acute-phase and convalescent COVID-19 samples originated in the United States, Italy and Spain.

Germline-derived CDR1 and CDR2 are SGHRS and YFSETQ. Trimming cost V 5 bases and J 4 bases, with 16 bases left between them. The CDR3 covers 15 residues. Original data processing: From reference gene primer amplification, estimates of nucleated cell counts were derived. Using immunoSEQ multiplex PCR, the repertoire was profiled, and TCRdb retains in-frame clones only, with some absent. V and J calls and clone size are as listed in that table; D and trimming were resolved from the DNA. Among under 200,000 clones listed, about 90% were seen once. The TCR was taken from a young man with active or convalescent COVID-19. The V gene is TRBV5-1, the J gene TRBJ1-3; tentatively, D is TRBD1 (6 bases). Material: peripheral blood. CDR3 protein: CASSEEGTFGNTIYF. The CDR3 bases are TGCGCCAGCAGTGAAGAAGGGACATTCGGAAACACCATATATTTT.